These 16 T cell receptor beta chains were all obtained from the same sample, sequenced in a study of blood T cell repertoires in COVID-19. Clones were sequenced by immunoSEQ multiplex PCR, and TCRdb holds only the in-frame ones, with some missing. The sample includes about 68,000 clones, about three quarters seen only once; the top ten take roughly a quarter. The material sequenced was peripheral blood. These receptors came from a human donor in a cohort sampled during active COVID-19.

This clone has just a few counts. The CDR3 sequence: CASSDVLAYNSPLHF. DNA for the CDR3: TGTGCCAGCAGTGATGTGCTAGCGTATAATTCACCCCTCCACTTT. J is TRBJ1-6 and V is TRBV2; D uncertain. The germline gives CDR1 SNHLY, CDR2 FYNNEI. The V gene lost 3 bases and the J gene lost 4 bases, with 10 bases spanning the gap. CDR3 length: 15 amino acids.

The chain is built from TRBV2 and TRBJ1-4; D unclear. V lost 0 bases and J 0 bases, leaving 11 bases between the germline ends. The CDR3 totals 17 residues. Germline lookup yields CDR1 SNHLY and CDR2 FYNNEI. The CDR3 sequence: CASSEAGLGATNEKLFF. CDR3 sequence (DNA): TGTGCCAGCAGTGAAGCGGGGTTGGGAGCAACTAATGAAAAACTGTTTTTT.

In this sample, this clone turned up a few times. The chain recombines TRBV7-6 with TRBJ2-2; 8 bases are shared with TRBD1. CDR3 length: 15 residues. V gave up 7 bases and J gave up 2 bases; unmatched junction bases: 6. From germline, CDR1 is SGHVS and CDR2 FNYEAQ. CDR3 bases: TGTGCCAGCAACCCGACAGGGGATAACACCGGGGAGCTGTTTTTT. As protein: CASNPTGDNTGELFF.

V usage is TRBV2 and J usage is TRBJ1-3, with D hard to call. Per the germline V gene, CDR1 is SNHLY and CDR2 is FYNNEI. This CDR3 is 14 amino acids long. Trimming removed 1 base from V and 1 base from J, with 5 bases in between. In DNA form, the CDR3 reads TGTGCCAGCAGTGAAGGGAGTTCTGGAAACACCATATATTTT. This encodes CASSEGSSGNTIYF.

The rearrangement links TRBV6-2 or TRBV6-3 to TRBJ1-2; D unclear. V lost 5 bases, J lost 3 bases, and 10 bases lay in between. This CDR3 has 13 residues. Germline CDR1 and CDR2: MNHEY and SVGEGT. This chain's CDR3 is CASSAQSYYGYTF. The CDR3 DNA reads as TGTGCCAGCAGTGCACAGTCCTACTATGGCTACACCTTC.

The chain employs TRBV3-1 (or the pseudogene TRBV3-2) and TRBJ2-3; D is undetermined. The V and J ends lost 3 bases and 6 bases respectively, with 10 bases between them. The CDR3 sequence is 13 residues long. CDR1 LGHDT and CDR2 YNNKEL come from the germline V gene (reference sequence). The CDR3 DNA reads TGTGCCAGCAGCCAGCTCCGAGTGGATACGCAGTATTTT. Its protein product is CASSQLRVDTQYF.

V gene TRBV12-3 or TRBV12-4 combines with J gene TRBJ2-4; the D gene is possibly TRBD1 (5 bases). There are 13 residues in the CDR3. V was shortened by 2 bases and J by 6 bases, with 8 bases between the two germline ends. The DNA of the CDR3 is TGTGCCAGCAGTTTAAGTACAGGAAACATTCAGTACTTC. Amino acids: CASSLSTGNIQYF.

This clone was observed once. The chain joins TRBV7-9 to TRBJ1-3, with 7 nucleotides matching TRBD1. J lost 0 bases, V lost 5 bases, and 1 base had no gene match. The CDR3 loop spans 14 amino acids. CDR1 and CDR2 from the germline V gene are SEHNR and FQNEAQ (reference sequence). CDR3 in amino acids: CASSRGLSGNTIYF. The CDR3 nucleotides are TGTGCCAGCAGCAGGGGGCTCTCTGGAAACACCATATATTTT.

The rearrangement joins TRBV5-5 to TRBJ1-2; TRBD1 matches at 7 bases. The germline gives CDR1 SGHKS, CDR2 YYEKEE (reference sequence). Losses at the gene ends were 4 bases for V and 5 bases for J; bases not matched to a gene: 20. CDR3 length equals 18 residues. The chain's CDR3 is CASSPINRGGGIQYGYTF. The CDR3 bases are TGTGCCAGCAGCCCTATTAACAGGGGAGGCGGTATCCAGTATGGCTACACCTTC.

The chain is built from TRBV11-3 and TRBJ2-7; D is perhaps TRBD2 (5 bases). Germline CDR1 SGHNT, CDR2 YENEEA. V was shortened by 3 bases and J by 4 bases, with 7 bases between the two germline ends. The CDR3 has 12 amino acids. The CDR3 protein is CASSFGNYEQYF. The DNA of the CDR3 is TGTGCCAGCAGCTTCGGGAATTACGAGCAGTACTTC.

The chain has TRBV18 and TRBJ1-1; D perhaps matches TRBD1 (5 bases). CDR3 size: 13 residues. Looked up from germline, CDR1 is KGHSH and CDR2 is LQKENI. V lost 2 bases, J lost 7 bases, and 11 bases lay in between. The DNA of the CDR3 is TGTGCCAGCTCACCAGGGGCCAATAATGAAGCTTTCTTT. Translated: CASSPGANNEAFF. Together with reference TRBV18 and TRBJ1-1, the CDR3 gives the full variable domain: NAGVMQNPRHLVRRRGQEARLRCSPMKGHSHVYWYRQLPEEGLKFMVYLQKENIIDESGMPKERFSAEFPKEGPSILRIQQVVRGDSAAYFCASSPGANNEAFFGQGTRLTVV.

The count of this clone is one. This chain connects TRBV11-2 to TRBJ2-7; 8 bases are shared with TRBD1. Germline CDR1 is SGHAT and CDR2 is FQNNGV. The CDR3 extends over 15 amino acids. The V segment lost 5 bases and the J segment 1 base; nucleotides outside the gene matches: 7. CDR3 DNA sequence: TGTGCCAGCAGCGGTGGACAGGGCGCGTCCTACGAGCAGTACTTC. Its translation: CASSGGQGASYEQYF.

V is TRBV10-3 and J is TRBJ1-5; D is possibly TRBD1 (5 bases). Trimming shortened V by 6 bases and J by 3 bases, and 15 bases separated the two germline ends. CDR1 is ENHRY, CDR2 SYGVKD, per germline. This CDR3 has 15 amino acids. The CDR3 sequence: CAISAGVEINQPQHF. CDR3 DNA sequence: TGTGCCATCAGCGCGGGGGTAGAGATCAATCAGCCCCAGCATTTT.

This clone was seen a few times. The V call is TRBV7-2, the J call TRBJ2-1; 10 bases map to TRBD1. Germline CDR1 reads SGHTA; CDR2 reads FQGNSA. V lost 5 bases, J lost 7 bases, and 11 bases stayed unmatched. The CDR3 runs 16 residues. The CDR3 region is CASSIAGTGDSNEQFF. The CDR3 DNA reads as TGTGCCAGCAGCATCGCCGGGACAGGGGACTCAAATGAGCAGTTCTTC.

This chain connects TRBV28 to TRBJ2-7; 8 nucleotides align to TRBD2. Germline CDR1 reads MDHEN; CDR2 reads SYDVKM. The trim removed 6 bases at V and 4 bases at J, leaving 11 bases unmatched. CDR3 length: 15 residues. CDR3 in DNA: TGTGCCAGCAGGAGGGCCGGGGGGGCTGAGTACGAGCAGTACTTC. This encodes CASRRAGGAEYEQYF.

The CDR3 nucleotides read TGTGCCAGCAAAGAGCGGGGTAACACCGGGGAGCTGTTTTTT. Protein product: CASKERGNTGELFF. The rearrangement joins TRBV7-2 to TRBJ2-2; 7 nucleotides match TRBD2. CDR1 and CDR2 (germline): SGHTA, FQGNSA. This CDR3 is 14 amino acids long. V was clipped by 7 bases and J by 2 bases; unmatched bases: 4.